This T cell receptor beta chain originates from a study of T-cell memory formation after mild COVID-19. Regarding the study as a whole: Mostly located in CM and EM were contracting CD4+ clones, with contracting CD8+ clones located in EMRA. There were some responding clones in pre-infection memory, which suggested that cross-reactive memory had joined.

TCRdb reprocessed the 5' RACE reads with MiXCR, giving one entry per CDR3 protein. The sample holds about 560,000 distinct CDR3 sequences, 17% seen once. The V and J ends lost 5 bases and 7 bases respectively, with 9 bases between them. The length of the CDR3 is 11 residues. Germline lookup yields CDR1 SEHNR and CDR2 FQNEAQ (reference sequence). A note on this clonotype: What it binds is not known.

The specimen sequenced was PBMCs or a T cell subset sorted from them (not recorded which). The source is an adult woman who had mild COVID-19 (a few samples of this study predate the infection). Cell type and time point are not known. The V and J genes are TRBV7-9 and TRBJ2-7, with unresolved D. The CDR3 loop is CASSTRTEQYF. DNA for the CDR3: TGTGCCAGCAGCACAAGGACGGAGCAGTACTTC.